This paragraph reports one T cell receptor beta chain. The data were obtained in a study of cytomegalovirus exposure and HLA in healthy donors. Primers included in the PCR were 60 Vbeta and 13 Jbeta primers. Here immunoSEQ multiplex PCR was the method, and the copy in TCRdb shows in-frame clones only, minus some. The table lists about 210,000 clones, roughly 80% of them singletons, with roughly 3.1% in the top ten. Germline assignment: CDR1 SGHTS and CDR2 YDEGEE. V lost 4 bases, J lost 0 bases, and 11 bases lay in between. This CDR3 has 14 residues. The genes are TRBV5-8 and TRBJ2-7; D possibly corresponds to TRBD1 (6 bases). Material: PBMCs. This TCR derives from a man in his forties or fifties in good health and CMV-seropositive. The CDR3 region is CASSPRTVSYEQYF. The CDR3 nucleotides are TGTGCCAGCAGCCCAAGGACAGTCTCCTACGAGCAGTACTTC.